This TCR beta chain was sequenced in a study of response to subunit inactivated influenza vaccine. Study-wide points: Authors suggested that a seasonal influenza vaccination recruits few new T cells each time.

A single record per CDR3 protein comes from TCRdb applying MiXCR to the RT-PCR reads. This table has 600,000 to 700,000 distinct CDR3 sequences, roughly 15% appearing once. This clonotype has only a few counts. Its target is unknown. The CDR3 has 14 residues. Germline assignment: CDR1 LNHNV and CDR2 YYDKDF (reference sequence). Trimming cost V 0 bases and J 2 bases, with 7 bases left between them. The rearrangement joins TRBV15 to TRBJ1-2; no firm D call. This receptor was taken from a man aged 50 to 59 who received an inactivated influenza vaccine. Sequenced material: PBMCs from blood, taken around 14 days before vaccination. The DNA for the CDR3 is TGTGCCACCAGCAGAGATAAACTGAACTATGGCTACACCTTC. This sequence encodes CATSRDKLNYGYTF.